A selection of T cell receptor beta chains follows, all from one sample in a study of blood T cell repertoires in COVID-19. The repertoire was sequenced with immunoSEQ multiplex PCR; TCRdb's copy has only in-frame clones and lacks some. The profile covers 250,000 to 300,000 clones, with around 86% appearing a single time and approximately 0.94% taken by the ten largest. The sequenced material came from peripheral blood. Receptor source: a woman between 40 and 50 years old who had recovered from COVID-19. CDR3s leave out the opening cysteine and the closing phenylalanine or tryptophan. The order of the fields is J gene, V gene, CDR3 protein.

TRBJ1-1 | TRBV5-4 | ASTPDSSGNTEAF
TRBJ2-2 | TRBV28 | ASSFGGSNTGELF
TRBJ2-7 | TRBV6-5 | ASRTSGSSYEQY
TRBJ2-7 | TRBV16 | ASSQSWPYEQY
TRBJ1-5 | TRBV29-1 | SVQDSNQPQH
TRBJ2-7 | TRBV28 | ASSFPWGSSSYEQY
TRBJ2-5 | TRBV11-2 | ASSLAILQGHETQY
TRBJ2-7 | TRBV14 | ASSQDRGTFTYEQY
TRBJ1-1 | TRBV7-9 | ASSLGGTPLAAF
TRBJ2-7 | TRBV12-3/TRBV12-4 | ASSGWSYEQY
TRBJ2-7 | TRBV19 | ASSMQPRSEQY
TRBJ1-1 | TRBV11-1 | ASSAEGQPDTEAF
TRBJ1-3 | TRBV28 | ASSPGGPSGNTIY
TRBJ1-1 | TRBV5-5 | ASSLGAYTEAF
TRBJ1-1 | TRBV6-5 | ASSSLTVNTEAF
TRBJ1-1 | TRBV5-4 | ASSPPWGVGTEAF
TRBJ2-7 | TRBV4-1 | ASSQVPDQGGYEQY
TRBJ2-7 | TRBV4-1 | ASSQVGGYEQY
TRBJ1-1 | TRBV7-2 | ASSLGQNTEAF
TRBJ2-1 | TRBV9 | ASSVGGTGASYNEQF
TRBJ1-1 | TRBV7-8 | ASSPRLQYTEAF
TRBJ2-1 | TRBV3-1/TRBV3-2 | ASSLDLGSGSNEQF
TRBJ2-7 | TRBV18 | ASSPGLAGLDEQY
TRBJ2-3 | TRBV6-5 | ASSQGDTQY
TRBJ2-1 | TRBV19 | ASSTFRSSYNEQF
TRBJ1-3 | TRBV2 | ASRSSGNTIY
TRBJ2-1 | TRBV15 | ATSRDNSGTEQF
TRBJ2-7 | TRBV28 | ASTEREGLYEQY
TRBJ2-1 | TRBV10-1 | ASSERTSGNQDNEQF
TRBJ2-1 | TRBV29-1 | SAEGASEQF
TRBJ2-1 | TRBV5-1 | ASSPLGENNEQF
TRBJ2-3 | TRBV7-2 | ASSLVLAGVTDTQY
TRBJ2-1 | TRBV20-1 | SADKYNEQF
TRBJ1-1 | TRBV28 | ASRPDRGSLLGTEAF
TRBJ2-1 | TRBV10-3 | AISGGTSVIHEQF
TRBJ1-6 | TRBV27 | ASTMESSYNSPLH
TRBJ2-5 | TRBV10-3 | AISALAGGPGNVETQY
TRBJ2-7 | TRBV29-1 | SVSGGREQY
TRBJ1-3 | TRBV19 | ASSKGSTAGNTIY
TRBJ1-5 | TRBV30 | AWSVLGVSNQPQH
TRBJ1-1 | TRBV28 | ASSPPGTGATEAF
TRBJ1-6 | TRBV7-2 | AGSYDYYNSPLH